This T cell receptor (beta chain) was recorded in a study of blood T cell repertoires in COVID-19. Study as a whole: From the United States, Italy and Spain came samples of acute and convalescent COVID-19. In each case, the material was cDNA or gDNA derived from T cells, B-cell-depleted T cells, or PBMCs.

This clone was counted a few times. Germline V lookup: CDR1 SNHLY, CDR2 FYNNEI. The CDR3 contains 12 residues. The V and J ends lost 5 bases and 6 bases respectively, with 10 bases between them. Original data processing: Reference gene primer amplification gave nucleated cell count estimates. Measured with immunoSEQ multiplex PCR; TCRdb has only the in-frame clones, and not every one. V and J calls and clone size are given by that table; D and trimming were obtained from the DNA. The sample records more than 95,000 clones, 85% to 90% being singletons. The chain employs TRBV2 and TRBJ1-2, with D possibly being TRBD1 (6 bases). Sequenced material: peripheral blood. This TCR derives from a man in his 70s who had recovered from COVID-19. The CDR3 sequence: CASSIHRDGYTF. The CDR3 DNA reads TGTGCCAGCAGTATACACAGGGATGGCTACACCTTC.